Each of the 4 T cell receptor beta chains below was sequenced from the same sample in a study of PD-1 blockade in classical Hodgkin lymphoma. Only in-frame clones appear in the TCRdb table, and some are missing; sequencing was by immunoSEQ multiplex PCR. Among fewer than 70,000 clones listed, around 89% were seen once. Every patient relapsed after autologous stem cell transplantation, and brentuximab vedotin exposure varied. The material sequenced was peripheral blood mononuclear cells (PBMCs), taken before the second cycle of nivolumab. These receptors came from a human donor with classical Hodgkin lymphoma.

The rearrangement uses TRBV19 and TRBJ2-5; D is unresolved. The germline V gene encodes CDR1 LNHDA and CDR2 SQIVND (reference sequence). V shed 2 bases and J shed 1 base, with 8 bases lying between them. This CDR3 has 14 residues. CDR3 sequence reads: CASSIRLAQETQYF. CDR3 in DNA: TGTGCCAGTAGTATAAGACTGGCCCAAGAGACCCAGTACTTC.

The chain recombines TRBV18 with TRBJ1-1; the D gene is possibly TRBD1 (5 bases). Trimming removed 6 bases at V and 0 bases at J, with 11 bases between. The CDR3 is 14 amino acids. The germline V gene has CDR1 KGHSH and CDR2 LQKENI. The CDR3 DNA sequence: TGTGCCAGCTCTCCGCGACAGTTGAACACTGAAGCTTTCTTT. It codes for CASSPRQLNTEAFF.

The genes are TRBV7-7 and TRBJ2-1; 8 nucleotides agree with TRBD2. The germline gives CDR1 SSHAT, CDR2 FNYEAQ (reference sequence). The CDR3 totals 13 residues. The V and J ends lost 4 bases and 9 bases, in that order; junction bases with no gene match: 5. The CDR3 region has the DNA TGTGCCAGCAGCTGGGGGACTAGGGGTGAGCAGTTCTTC. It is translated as CASSWGTRGEQFF.

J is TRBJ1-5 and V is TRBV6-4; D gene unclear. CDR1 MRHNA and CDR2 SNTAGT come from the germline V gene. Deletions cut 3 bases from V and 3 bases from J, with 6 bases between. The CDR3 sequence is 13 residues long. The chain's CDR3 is CASSEGSNQPQHF. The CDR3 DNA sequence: TGTGCCAGCAGTGAGGGGTCCAATCAGCCCCAGCATTTT.